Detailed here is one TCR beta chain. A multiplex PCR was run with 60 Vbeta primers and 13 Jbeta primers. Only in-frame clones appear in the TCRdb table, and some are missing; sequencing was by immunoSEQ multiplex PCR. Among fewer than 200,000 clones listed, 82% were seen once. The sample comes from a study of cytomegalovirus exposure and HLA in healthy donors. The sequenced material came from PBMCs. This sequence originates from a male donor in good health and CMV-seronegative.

The CDR3 is CASSLARGLNTGELFF. The CDR3 DNA reads as TGCGCCAGCAGCTTGGCAAGGGGGCTTAACACCGGGGAGCTGTTTTTT. The chain employs TRBV5-1 and TRBJ2-2, with 7 nucleotides matching TRBD1. The germline V gene has CDR1 SGHRS and CDR2 YFSETQ. After removal of 0 bases from V and 2 bases from J, the junction contained 4 bases not matched to a gene. The CDR3 has 16 residues.